This T cell receptor beta chain stems from a study of immune evolution from preneoplasia to lung adenocarcinoma. On the study more broadly: HLA loss of heterozygosity: 7% AIS, over 12% MIA, around 33% ADC, none AAH.

The CDR3 runs to 19 residues. Trimming removed 4 bases from V and 2 bases from J; junction bases left unmatched: 12. Germline V gene sequence: CDR1 LGHNT, CDR2 FRNRAP. TCRdb keeps only in-frame clones here, not all; method: immunoSEQ multiplex PCR. The sample lists about 4,200 clones, about three quarters occurring once. H&E slides confirmed each diagnosis, reviewed by two pathologists independently. This clonotype was sampled from a person aged 70 to 85 with lung adenocarcinoma. Sequencing was carried out using FFPE minimally invasive lung adenocarcinoma tissue. The V call is TRBV12-5, the J call TRBJ2-2; 11 bases align to TRBD2. In nucleotides, the CDR3 is TGTGCTAGTGGTTCTTCCGCGGGACTAGCGGAGCTAAACACCGGGGAGCTGTTTTTT. Translated: CASGSSAGLAELNTGELFF.